These 5 T cell receptor beta chains originate from one sample sequenced in a study of blood T cell repertoires in COVID-19. Using immunoSEQ multiplex PCR, the repertoire was profiled, and TCRdb retains in-frame clones only, with some absent. The sample lists fewer than 300,000 clones; approximately 82% were seen once. Sequenced sample: peripheral blood. The source is a woman in her late teens or twenties with acute or convalescent COVID-19.

This clone was counted a single time. This sequence joins TRBV28 and TRBJ2-7; D unclear. The ends were cut back, 5 bases at V and 3 bases at J, with 11 bases in the middle. The CDR3 contains 13 residues. CDR1 MDHEN and CDR2 SYDVKM come from the germline V gene. This CDR3 is CASSQPLGYEQYF. The CDR3 region has the DNA TGTGCCAGCAGTCAACCCCTCGGCTACGAGCAGTACTTC. Full variable domain (remainder filled in from reference TRBV28 and TRBJ2-7): DVKVTQSSRYLVKRTGEKVFLECVQDMDHENMFWYRQDPGLGLRLIYFSYDVKMKEKGDIPEGYSVSREKKERFSLILESASTNQTSMYLCASSQPLGYEQYFGPGTRLTVT.

V is TRBV6-5 and J is TRBJ1-6, with TRBD1 matching 8 bases. Germline values: CDR1 MNHEY, CDR2 SVGAGI. The V and J ends lost 2 bases and 10 bases, in that order; junction bases with no gene match: 7. The length of the CDR3 is 15 residues. DNA for the CDR3: TGTGCCAGCAGTTACCCGGGACAGGTTAACTCACCCCTCCACTTT. Its translation is CASSYPGQVNSPLHF.

The rearrangement links TRBV10-3 to TRBJ1-4; a possible D gene is TRBD1 (5 bases). The CDR3 is made up of 13 amino acids. V was pared by 6 bases and J by 7 bases, with 12 bases between. Germline loops: CDR1 ENHRY, CDR2 SYGVKD. The CDR3 bases are TGTGCCATCAGGGCAGGGCTTGGTGAAAAACTGTTTTTT. This encodes CAIRAGLGEKLFF.

The rearrangement uses TRBV11-3 and TRBJ2-1; D is undetermined. Per the germline V gene, CDR1 is SGHNT and CDR2 is YENEEA. The CDR3 is 14 amino acids. V was pared by 1 base and J by 8 bases, with 12 bases between. In nucleotides, the CDR3 is TGTGCCAGCAGCTTAGGACTCTCTGTGGATGAGCAGTTCTTC. It specifies CASSLGLSVDEQFF.

The gene calls are TRBV5-5 and TRBJ1-5; weak D call: TRBD1 (6 bases). Looked up from germline, CDR1 is SGHKS and CDR2 is YYEKEE (reference sequence). V was clipped by 4 bases and J by 0 bases, with 8 bases between them. There are 14 residues in the CDR3. CDR3 protein: CASSRTDSNQPQHF. The CDR3 DNA follows: TGTGCCAGCAGCCGGACAGATAGCAATCAGCCCCAGCATTTT.